This T cell receptor (beta chain) was captured in a study of Ad26.COV2.S vaccination and SARS-CoV-2 variants. TCRdb's copy holds only in-frame clones and misses some; the assay was immunoSEQ multiplex PCR. The data show around 500,000 clones, 80% to 90% seen once. Whole-study results and caveats: Spike-specific CD8+ and CD4+ T cell responses reportedly showed substantial breadth after vaccination. TCR breadth and depth analyses may have underestimated total T cell responses.

Treatment reported: around 19 received Ad26.COV2.S at low or high dose, single or two shots; a few received placebo; per-sample allocation not given. Following the first vaccine or placebo injection, samples were taken on day 63. The sample holds one count of this clone. Its antigen is not identified. Specimen: peripheral blood, collected in a trial of Ad26.COV2.S vaccine versus placebo. This sequence originates from a person aged 18-65 years who received the Ad26.COV2.S COVID-19 vaccine or a placebo.

The chain's CDR3 is CASSLWYGANVLTF. DNA of the CDR3: TGTGCCAGCAGCTTGTGGTACGGGGCCAACGTCCTGACTTTC. This chain connects TRBV5-6 to TRBJ2-6; D unclear. This CDR3 spans 14 amino acids. Germline V gene lookup returns CDR1 SGHDT and CDR2 YYEEEE. With 1 base removed from V and 4 bases from J, the gap between germline ends came to 6 bases.